The 30 T cell receptor beta chains below come from one sample, sequenced in a study of PD-L1 blockade in urothelial cancer. Method: immunoSEQ multiplex PCR; TCRdb's copy keeps in-frame clones and lacks some. The table shows tens of thousands of clones, with 77% occurring only once. The specimen comprised PBMCs, sampled around atezolizumab (anti-PD-L1) treatment. These receptors were taken from a man between 65 and 79 years old with urothelial cancer.

The J gene is TRBJ1-1, the V gene TRBV7-8; 11 bases line up with TRBD1. The length of the CDR3 is 16 residues. Germline V gene lookup returns CDR1 SGHVS and CDR2 FQNEAQ. Trimming took 4 bases from V and 5 from J; bases not matched to a gene: 9. The CDR3 protein is CASSSRTGGARTEAFF. The CDR3 DNA reads TGTGCCAGCAGCTCTCGGACAGGGGGCGCGAGGACTGAAGCTTTCTTT. Full variable domain (outside the CDR3, taken from reference TRBV7-8 and TRBJ1-1): GAGVSQSPRYKVAKRGQDVALRCDPISGHVSLFWYQQALGQGPEFLTYFQNEAQLDKSGLPSDRFFAERPEGSVSTLKIQRTQQEDSAVYLCASSSRTGGARTEAFFGQGTRLTVV.

This clone was seen once. This chain joins TRBV11-3 and TRBJ2-7; 7 bases match TRBD1. The trim removed 6 bases at V and 4 bases at J, leaving 12 bases unmatched. Germline-derived CDR1 and CDR2 are SGHNT and YENEEA. CDR3 length equals 15 residues. The CDR3 is CASRLNRGRNYEQYF. The CDR3 region has the DNA TGTGCCAGCAGACTCAACAGGGGACGCAATTACGAGCAGTACTTC.

The chain links TRBV5-1 to TRBJ2-7; 11 positions agree with TRBD2. The germline CDR1 and CDR2 sequences are SGHRS and YFSETQ. V trimming: 4 bases; J trimming: 3 bases; junction bases outside the gene matches: 12. This CDR3 spans 17 amino acids. CDR3 in amino acids: CASSPPGTSGAIYEQYF. In DNA form, the CDR3 reads TGCGCCAGCAGCCCCCCCGGGACTAGCGGCGCCATCTACGAGCAGTACTTC.

This rearrangement joins TRBV4-1 to TRBJ2-1; possible D gene TRBD1, 5 bases. The V gene lost 7 bases and the J gene lost 5 bases, with 15 bases spanning the gap. The CDR3 extends over 14 amino acids. Germline loops: CDR1 MGHRA, CDR2 YSYEKL. The CDR3 reads CASNSITGNNEQFF. The CDR3 nucleotides read TGCGCCAGCAACAGCATTACAGGTAACAATGAGCAGTTCTTC.

This chain uses TRBV5-6 with TRBJ2-7; TRBD1 is a possible D gene (6 bases). The CDR3 has 14 residues. V dropped 1 base and J dropped 0 bases, with 8 bases sitting between them. The germline V gene has CDR1 SGHDT and CDR2 YYEEEE. The DNA for the CDR3 is TGTGCCAGCAGCTTGAGGGGGTACTCCTACGAGCAGTACTTC. Protein product: CASSLRGYSYEQYF.

V usage is TRBV5-1 and J usage is TRBJ1-5; D unresolved. The V and J ends lost 4 bases and 7 bases respectively, with 12 bases between them. Germline V gene sequence: CDR1 SGHRS, CDR2 YFSETQ. The CDR3 runs to 13 residues. The CDR3 sequence: CASSPTSGQPQHF. In DNA form, the CDR3 reads TGCGCCAGCAGCCCAACATCGGGACAGCCCCAGCATTTT.

This clone was detected once. The chain couples TRBV23-1 to TRBJ2-1; D possibly corresponds to TRBD1 (7 bases). TRBV23-1 has ORF status, its function being uncertain. The germline V and J ends were trimmed by 2 bases and 0 bases, with 23 bases remaining between them. The CDR3 extends over 20 amino acids. The CDR3 region has the DNA TGCGCCAGCAGTCAACCAAAGATCATTACTCAGGGGGGCTCCTACAATGAGCAGTTCTTC. Amino acid sequence: CASSQPKIITQGGSYNEQFF.

This chain joins TRBV4-1 and TRBJ1-5; D may be TRBD1 (5 bases). The germline gives CDR1 MGHRA, CDR2 YSYEKL. Trimming cost V 3 bases and J 6 bases, with 15 bases left between them. The CDR3 runs 15 residues. The CDR3 sequence is CASSQGWQGGQPQHF. CDR3 coding DNA: TGCGCCAGCAGCCAGGGTTGGCAGGGCGGTCAGCCCCAGCATTTT.

The genes are TRBV27 and TRBJ2-7; 14 nucleotides align to TRBD2. CDR3 length: 15 residues. With V trimmed by 5 bases and J by 3 bases, 3 bases remained unmatched. The V gene's germline CDR1 is MNHEY and CDR2 SMNVEV (reference sequence). The CDR3 region has the DNA TGTGCCAGCAGTGGACTAGCGGGAGGTTTCTACGAGCAGTACTTC. It encodes CASSGLAGGFYEQYF.

This clone showed up just a few times. This chain links TRBV19 with TRBJ1-5, with 9 bases that match TRBD1. The V gene end was trimmed by 7 bases and the J gene end by 2 bases; junction bases not matched to a gene: 15. Germline V gene lookup returns CDR1 LNHDA and CDR2 SQIVND (reference sequence). The CDR3 contains 18 residues. The CDR3 nucleotides read TGTGCCAGTACCGGGACAGGGAGGTCTACCGGTGGCAATCAGCCCCAGCATTTT. This encodes CASTGTGRSTGGNQPQHF.

The V gene is TRBV4-2, the J gene TRBJ1-5; 8 bases fit TRBD1. Germline V CDR1 and CDR2: LGHNA, YNFKEQ. Unmatched junction bases numbered 9, after V lost 4 bases and J lost 4 bases. This CDR3 is 16 amino acids long. CDR3 DNA sequence: TGTGCCAGCAGCCTGGGACAGGCCCTGGGGAATCAGCCCCAGCATTTT. This sequence encodes CASSLGQALGNQPQHF.

V and J are TRBV21-1 and TRBJ2-1; the D segment call TRBD2 is taken from the table without a DNA check. TRBV21-1 counts as a pseudogene. The CDR3 extends over 18 amino acids. CDR3 loop: CASNRGTLAGGNYNEQFF. DNA of the CDR3: TGTGCCAGCAACAGAGGGACACTAGCGGGGGGAAACTACAATGAGCAGTTCTTC.

This clone was recorded a few times. V is TRBV10-3 and J is TRBJ2-1, with D perhaps TRBD2 (6 bases). The ends were cut back, 8 bases at V and 4 bases at J, with 9 bases in the middle. The germline CDR1 and CDR2 sequences are ENHRY and SYGVKD. CDR3 length: 12 amino acids. CDR3 residues: CAIGGWYNEQFF. The CDR3 DNA sequence: TGTGCCATCGGGGGGTGGTACAATGAGCAGTTCTTC.

The chain joins TRBV29-1 to TRBJ1-1, with 8 bases identical to TRBD1. Germline V CDR1 and CDR2: SQVTM, ANQGSEA. CDR3 size: 14 residues. Germline trimming cut 6 bases from V and 2 bases from J; bases unmatched to any gene: 8. CDR3 protein: CSVSNRGGNTEAFF. DNA of the CDR3: TGCAGCGTATCCAACAGGGGGGGAAACACTGAAGCTTTCTTT.

This clone turned up a few times. The rearrangement links TRBV11-1 to TRBJ1-4; D not certain. Germline lookup yields CDR1 SGHAT and CDR2 FQDESV (reference sequence). The V gene lost 5 bases and the J gene lost 8 bases, with 15 bases spanning the gap. This CDR3 region has 14 residues. DNA for the CDR3: TGTGCCAGCAGCCTCCGGTTCGAGAAGGAAAAACTGTTTTTT. Translating gives CASSLRFEKEKLFF. Supplemented by reference TRBV11-1 and TRBJ1-4, the full variable domain reads EAEVAQSPRYKITEKSQAVAFWCDPISGHATLYWYRQILGQGPELLVQFQDESVVDDSQLPKDRFSAERLKGVDSTLKIQPAELGDSAMYLCASSLRFEKEKLFFGSGTQLSVL.

The chain combines TRBV6-1 with TRBJ2-1; D uncertain. V gave up 3 bases and J gave up 3 bases, with 3 bases separating them. Germline V CDR1 and CDR2: MNHNS, SASEGT. This CDR3 has 12 residues. DNA of the CDR3: TGTGCCAGCAGTGAGCGCTACAATGAGCAGTTCTTC. Its translation is CASSERYNEQFF.

The chain links TRBV2 to TRBJ2-4; 9 positions agree with TRBD1. The CDR3 runs to 14 residues. Germline CDR1 and CDR2: SNHLY and FYNNEI. The V and J ends lost 8 bases and 2 bases, in that order; junction bases with no gene match: 4. The CDR3 is CASRDRVTKNIQYF. In DNA form, the CDR3 reads TGTGCCAGCCGGGACAGGGTGACCAAAAACATTCAGTACTTC.

The chain is built from TRBV18 and TRBJ2-7, with 7 bases fitting TRBD1. This CDR3 has 14 amino acids. The germline V gene has CDR1 KGHSH and CDR2 LQKENI. Trimming removed 3 bases from V and 4 bases from J; junction bases left unmatched: 6. CDR3 nucleotides: TGTGCCAGCTCACCCCCCGGGACAGCGTACGAGCAGTACTTC. Its protein product is CASSPPGTAYEQYF. The variable domain in full, with the rest retrieved from reference TRBV18 and TRBJ2-7, is NAGVMQNPRHLVRRRGQEARLRCSPMKGHSHVYWYRQLPEEGLKFMVYLQKENIIDESGMPKERFSAEFPKEGPSILRIQQVVRGDSAAYFCASSPPGTAYEQYFGPGTRLTVT.

The CDR3 sequence: CASSLSVYTEAFF. CDR3 nucleotide sequence: TGTGCCAGCAGCTTAAGCGTCTACACTGAAGCTTTCTTT. The V and J genes are TRBV11-3 and TRBJ1-1; D ambiguous. V lost 2 bases and J 3 bases, leaving 7 bases between the germline ends. The germline V gene encodes CDR1 SGHNT and CDR2 YENEEA. The length of the CDR3 is 13 residues.

The CDR3 reads CASSHERPLNTQYF. In DNA form, the CDR3 reads TGTGCCAGCAGCCATGAGCGACCCTTGAATACGCAGTATTTT. The rearrangement uses TRBV7-9 and TRBJ2-3, with no clear D. The CDR3 is made up of 14 amino acids. Trimming cost V 5 bases and J 7 bases, with 16 bases left between them. Germline-derived CDR1 and CDR2 are SEHNR and FQNEAQ (reference sequence). The full variable domain, completed using reference TRBV7-9 and TRBJ2-3, is DTGVSQNPRHKITKRGQNVTFRCDPISEHNRLYWYRQTLGQGPEFLTYFQNEAQLEKSRLLSDRFSAERPKGSFSTLEIQRTEQGDSAMYLCASSHERPLNTQYFGPGTRLTVL.

This chain connects TRBV7-9 to TRBJ2-6, with TRBD2 as a possible D gene (6 bases). The germline V and J ends were trimmed by 5 bases and 4 bases, with 12 bases remaining between them. CDR1 SEHNR and CDR2 FQNEAQ come from the germline V gene (reference sequence). The CDR3 spans 15 residues. The CDR3 protein is CASSLLAGGANVLTF. The CDR3 DNA reads TGTGCCAGCAGCCTCTTGGCGGGAGGGGCCAACGTCCTGACTTTC.

The gene calls are TRBV5-1 and TRBJ1-4, with 7 bases identical to TRBD1. The CDR3 runs 16 residues. Germline trimming cut 6 bases from V and 5 bases from J; bases unmatched to any gene: 13. Germline V lookup: CDR1 SGHRS, CDR2 YFSETQ. The CDR3 nucleotides are TGCGCCAGCACCAACCACGGGGCAGGGGGAAATGAAAAACTGTTTTTT. Residues: CASTNHGAGGNEKLFF.

This chain uses TRBV19 with TRBJ1-3, with D maybe TRBD1 (5 bases). Germline V CDR1 and CDR2: LNHDA, SQIVND (reference sequence). V dropped 6 bases and J dropped 0 bases, with 18 bases sitting between them. The CDR3 spans 17 residues. The CDR3 loop is CASRPPGGDLSGNTIYF. In DNA form, the CDR3 reads TGTGCCAGTAGACCCCCCGGCGGGGACCTCTCTGGAAACACCATATATTTT.

The CDR3 region has the DNA TGCGCCAGCAGCCCTCAGGGGGCAGGCGAAAAACTGTTTTTT. Translating gives CASSPQGAGEKLFF. V and J are TRBV5-1 and TRBJ1-4, with 8 positions matching TRBD1. With V trimmed by 4 bases and J by 8 bases, 7 bases remained unmatched. From germline, CDR1 is SGHRS and CDR2 YFSETQ. The CDR3 is made up of 14 amino acids.

The CDR3 here is CASTSFPYNEQFF. For the CDR3, the DNA is TGTGCCAGCACCTCCTTTCCTTACAATGAGCAGTTCTTC. The chain has TRBV6-5 and TRBJ2-1; unclear D gene. V was shortened by 7 bases and J by 4 bases, with 11 bases between the two germline ends. The CDR3 totals 13 residues. Germline V gene lookup returns CDR1 MNHEY and CDR2 SVGAGI.

The chain combines TRBV11-2 with TRBJ2-7; 7 nucleotides align to TRBD1. Germline CDR1 reads SGHAT; CDR2 reads FQNNGV. The CDR3 runs 15 residues. With V trimmed by 1 base and J by 0 bases, 3 bases remained unmatched. As DNA, the CDR3 is TGTGCCAGCAGCTTAGCGGGACAGCCCTCCTACGAGCAGTACTTC. Translation: CASSLAGQPSYEQYF. Looking up the rest from reference TRBV11-2 and TRBJ2-7 gives the full variable domain: EAGVAQSPRYKIIEKRQSVAFWCNPISGHATLYWYQQILGQGPKLLIQFQNNGVVDDSQLPKDRFSAERLKGVDSTLKIQPAKLEDSAVYLCASSLAGQPSYEQYFGPGTRLTVT.

V usage is TRBV15 and J usage is TRBJ1-1; TRBD1 matches 8 bases. The CDR3 length is 16 residues. J lost 4 bases, V lost 0 bases, and 7 bases had no gene match. CDR1 and CDR2 (germline): LNHNV, YYDKDF (reference sequence). CDR3 residues: CATSRDRGTGGTEAFF. The DNA for the CDR3 is TGTGCCACCAGCAGAGATAGGGGAACAGGGGGCACTGAAGCTTTCTTT.

This sequence joins TRBV7-8 and TRBJ1-4, with 9 bases identical to TRBD1. The CDR3 consists of 17 residues. J was trimmed by 5 bases and V by 5 bases; bases with no gene match: 12. Germline CDR1 is SGHVS and CDR2 is FQNEAQ. CDR3 DNA sequence: TGTGCCAGCAGCATATTACCGGGACAGGGCCGAAATGAAAAACTGTTTTTT. This encodes CASSILPGQGRNEKLFF.

The chain couples TRBV14 to TRBJ1-2; 12 nucleotides align to TRBD1. Looked up from germline, CDR1 is SGHDN and CDR2 is FVKESK. This CDR3 region has 17 residues. V lost 0 bases to trimming and J lost 4 bases; unmatched junction nucleotides: 6. CDR3 residues: CASSQESGTGGRYGYTF. The CDR3 DNA is TGTGCCAGCAGCCAAGAATCCGGGACAGGGGGCCGCTATGGCTACACCTTC.

The genes are TRBV7-6 and TRBJ1-6; maybe TRBD1 (5 bases). Germline assignment: CDR1 SGHVS and CDR2 FNYEAQ. V was clipped by 5 bases and J by 5 bases, with 16 bases between them. The CDR3 consists of 16 residues. CDR3 sequence (DNA): TGTGCCAGCAGCCCCCGGAGCGGGGGGGATAATTCACCCCTCCACTTT. This sequence encodes CASSPRSGGDNSPLHF.